This record concerns one T cell receptor beta chain sequence. Repertoires were generated with immunoSEQ multiplex PCR, while TCRdb's copy carries only in-frame clones and drops some. The sample has about 85,000 clones; roughly nine tenths are singletons. This record comes from a study of T cell changes during pregnancy in multiple sclerosis. Germline CDR1 and CDR2: SGDLS and YYNGEE. This CDR3 is 14 amino acids long. V shed 3 bases, J shed 5 bases, and the junction held 7 bases outside the gene matches. The gene calls are TRBV9 and TRBJ1-2; 7 nucleotides align to TRBD1. The origin of this receptor is a female donor with multiple sclerosis, enrolled in a pregnancy study. The starting material was peripheral blood, obtained in the first trimester of pregnancy. The CDR3 sequence: CASSADSGGYGYTF. Written as DNA, the CDR3 is TGTGCCAGCAGCGCCGACTCAGGGGGTTATGGCTACACCTTC.